This T cell receptor beta chain derives from a study of blood T cell repertoires in COVID-19. Study details: Spain, Italy and the United States supplied samples that represented acute and convalescent COVID-19. Sample material is recorded as cDNA or gDNA derived from T cells, B-cell-depleted T cells, or PBMCs.

The length of the CDR3 is 12 residues. Worth noting for this clone: The junction differs from germline at one of its ends, possibly a read error.

In the study's own analysis: Quantification of nucleated cells was approximated via reference gene primer amplification. Produced via immunoSEQ multiplex PCR; TCRdb's table is partial and in-frame only. D and trimming were read from the DNA, whereas the V and J calls and clone size are those reported in that table. The sample shows about 230,000 clones, 70% to 90% of them seen only once. Sequenced input: PBMCs or T cells enriched from blood (not recorded which). The clonotype comes from a man aged 25 to 40 who had recovered from COVID-19. This chain connects TRBV12-3 or TRBV12-4 to TRBJ2-7; D gene ambiguous. The CDR3 reads CASSLDIYEQYF. The CDR3 DNA reads TGTGCCAGCAGCTTAGACATCTACGAGCAGTACTTC.